What follows are 30 T cell receptor beta chains derived from one specimen sequenced in a study of T cell responses to AZD1222 COVID-19 vaccine. Assay: immunoSEQ multiplex PCR; the TCRdb copy retains only in-frame clones and omits some. The table records 130,000 or so clones, 91% of them present only once. The specimen was peripheral blood, collected on day 0 of AZD1222 vaccination. The receptors originated from an adult in good health.

This sequence joins TRBV19 and TRBJ1-5; D is unclear. The V end was cut by 6 bases, the J end by 4 bases, with 7 bases between. This CDR3 has 12 residues. Germline V gene lookup returns CDR1 LNHDA and CDR2 SQIVND (reference sequence). Here the CDR3 reads CASRVGNQPQHF. DNA for the CDR3: TGTGCCAGTAGAGTGGGAAATCAGCCCCAGCATTTT.

The V call is TRBV30, the J call TRBJ1-2, with no clear D. V shed 2 bases and J shed 8 bases, with 12 bases lying between them. The CDR3 is 12 residues long. CDR1 and CDR2 (germline): GTSNPN, SVGIG (reference sequence). The CDR3 is CAWSKGRVGYTF. DNA of the CDR3: TGTGCCTGGAGTAAAGGGAGAGTGGGCTACACCTTC.

The chain couples TRBV5-1 to TRBJ1-3; the D gene is possibly TRBD1 (5 bases). The CDR3 loop spans 15 amino acids. CDR1 and CDR2 from the germline V gene are SGHRS and YFSETQ. The germline V and J ends were trimmed by 5 bases and 2 bases, with 14 bases remaining between them. The CDR3 protein is CASSSDSATGNTIYF. DNA for the CDR3: TGCGCCAGCAGTAGTGACAGTGCCACTGGAAACACCATATATTTT.

There are a few counts of this clone. The rearrangement uses TRBV19 and TRBJ2-6; the D is unclear. The ends were cut back, 6 bases at V and 2 bases at J, with 11 bases in the middle. Germline V gene sequence: CDR1 LNHDA, CDR2 SQIVND (reference sequence). The CDR3 spans 15 residues. DNA for the CDR3: TGTGCCAGTAGAGACGCGGTGGCTGGGGCCAACGTCCTGACTTTC. Amino acid sequence: CASRDAVAGANVLTF.

This clone showed up just a few times. The sample holds other DNA sequences that translate to the same CDR3. The chain links TRBV10-3 to TRBJ1-4; D remains unclear. The CDR3 runs to 13 residues. V lost 7 bases and J lost 0, with 6 bases in between. Germline-derived CDR1 and CDR2 are ENHRY and SYGVKD. CDR3 bases: TGTGCCATCAAGGCTGCAACTAATGAAAAACTGTTTTTT. Translated: CAIKAATNEKLFF.

In its sample, this clone was seen once. The V and J genes are TRBV14 and TRBJ2-2; 8 bases match TRBD1. The CDR3 is 16 amino acids. Germline V lookup: CDR1 SGHDN, CDR2 FVKESK. J lost 4 bases, V lost 5 bases, and 9 bases had no gene match. CDR3 coding DNA: TGTGCCAGCAGCTCCCGGACAGGGCGGGGCACCGGGGAGCTGTTTTTT. It encodes CASSSRTGRGTGELFF.

The chain links TRBV7-2 to TRBJ2-7; D call uncertain. There are 15 residues in the CDR3. V lost 5 bases, J lost 0 bases, and 14 bases lay in between. Germline values: CDR1 SGHTA, CDR2 FQGNSA. This chain's CDR3 is CASSAYTGSSYEQYF. The CDR3 DNA is TGTGCCAGCAGCGCTTATACGGGCTCCTCCTACGAGCAGTACTTC.

The V call is TRBV10-3, the J call TRBJ1-5; TRBD1 agrees at 7 bases. In germline, CDR1 is ENHRY, CDR2 SYGVKD. The CDR3 contains 13 residues. J was trimmed by 4 bases and V by 9 bases; bases with no gene match: 6. The CDR3 region has the DNA TGTGCCATAAGGGACAGCGAGAATCAGCCCCAGCATTTT. This gives the protein CAIRDSENQPQHF.

Of note for this clone: Other nucleotide sequences from this sample produce the same CDR3. The chain is built from TRBV9 and TRBJ2-7, with D uncertain. This CDR3 spans 13 amino acids. Germline assignment: CDR1 SGDLS and CDR2 YYNGEE. Trimming shortened V by 0 bases and J by 1 base, and 5 bases separated the two germline ends. CDR3 nucleotide sequence: TGTGCCAGCAGCGTAGACAGTTCCTACGAGCAGTACTTC. Translated, it gives CASSVDSSYEQYF.

This clone appeared once. This chain joins TRBV29-1 and TRBJ2-5, with D perhaps given as TRBD1 or TRBD2 (5 bases each). This CDR3 is 13 amino acids long. V was shortened by 4 bases and J by 5 bases, with 14 bases between the two germline ends. Germline-derived CDR1 and CDR2 are SQVTM and ANQGSEA. CDR3 nucleotides: TGCAGCGTTGGGGACCTAGCCGGGGAGACCCAGTACTTC. This sequence encodes CSVGDLAGETQYF.

V gene TRBV6-2 or TRBV6-3 combines with J gene TRBJ1-1; D is unclear. Looked up from germline, CDR1 is MNHEY and CDR2 is SVGEGT. Trimming stripped 1 base from V and 1 base from J, with 13 bases between. The CDR3 extends over 16 amino acids. The CDR3 nucleotides are TGTGCCAGCAGTTACTTGGTCTGGGCAGAGAACACTGAAGCTTTCTTT. It codes for CASSYLVWAENTEAFF.

V and J are TRBV27 and TRBJ2-7; D unclear. Looked up from germline, CDR1 is MNHEY and CDR2 is SMNVEV (reference sequence). Trimming stripped 8 bases from V and 3 bases from J, with 14 bases between. The CDR3 totals 13 residues. CDR3 amino acids: CASRTWADYEQYF. As DNA, the CDR3 is TGTGCCAGCCGAACTTGGGCAGACTACGAGCAGTACTTC.

The rearrangement uses TRBV13 and TRBJ2-7; D is possibly TRBD1 (7 bases). Trimming stripped 5 bases from V and 0 bases from J, with 14 bases between. CDR3 length equals 15 residues. Germline CDR1 PRHDT, CDR2 FYEKMQ (reference sequence). The CDR3 DNA follows: TGTGCCAGCAGCAACGTTCAGGGGGGCTCCTACGAGCAGTACTTC. This encodes CASSNVQGGSYEQYF. The complete variable domain, with remaining parts taken from reference TRBV13 and TRBJ2-7, reads AAGVIQSPRHLIKEKRETATLKCYPIPRHDTVYWYQQGPGQDPQFLISFYEKMQSDKGSIPDRFSAQQFSDYHSELNMSSLELGDSALYFCASSNVQGGSYEQYFGPGTRLTVT.

The V and J genes are TRBV27 and TRBJ1-6; the match to TRBD1 covers 7 bases. This CDR3 is 14 amino acids long. The germline CDR1 and CDR2 sequences are MNHEY and SMNVEV (reference sequence). V dropped 6 bases and J dropped 5; count of bases not matched to a gene: 4. The CDR3 protein is CASSPQGNNSPLHF. CDR3 coding DNA: TGTGCCAGCAGCCCACAGGGGAATAATTCACCCCTCCACTTT.

The J gene is TRBJ2-5, the V gene TRBV6-5, with a possible D match to TRBD2 (6 bases). Trimming cost V 6 bases and J 4 bases, with 9 bases left between them. Germline CDR1 is MNHEY and CDR2 is SVGAGI. The CDR3 spans 12 residues. The chain's CDR3 is CASRASAETQYF. The CDR3 DNA sequence: TGTGCCAGCAGGGCTAGCGCAGAGACCCAGTACTTC.

The chain joins TRBV7-3 to TRBJ2-3; 8 bases are shared with TRBD2. Germline assignment: CDR1 SGHTA and CDR2 FQGTGA. This CDR3 is 14 amino acids long. With V trimmed by 5 bases and J by 1 base, 2 bases remained unmatched. In DNA, the CDR3 is TGTGCCAGCAGCGCGACTAGCGGCACAGATACGCAGTATTTT. This translates into CASSATSGTDTQYF.

The count of this clone is one. DNA of the CDR3: TGTGCCTGGAGTGTTAAGGTTTCAGGGGGCTTGAACACCGGGGAGCTGTTTTTT. Protein: CAWSVKVSGGLNTGELFF. The chain recombines TRBV30 with TRBJ2-2; 8 bases line up with TRBD1. In germline, CDR1 is GTSNPN, CDR2 SVGIG (reference sequence). V was pared by 0 bases and J by 1 base, with 10 bases of the junction left unmatched. The CDR3 contains 18 residues.

The V gene is TRBV28, the J gene TRBJ1-2, with D unclear. The CDR3 length is 14 residues. V lost 6 bases to trimming and J lost 2 bases, with 13 bases between them. Germline V gives CDR1 MDHEN, CDR2 SYDVKM. The CDR3, as DNA: TGTGCCAGCAGGTGGGCCTTGGGGAACTATGGCTACACCTTC. Protein sequence: CASRWALGNYGYTF.

This clone has a handful of counts. The chain couples TRBV19 to TRBJ1-3; maybe TRBD1 (6 bases). This CDR3 is 16 amino acids long. The germline V gene encodes CDR1 LNHDA and CDR2 SQIVND (reference sequence). V was clipped by 4 bases and J by 0 bases, with 13 bases between them. CDR3 bases: TGTGCCAGTAGTACCCTCGGGGGCAGCTCTGGAAACACCATATATTTT. Translating it yields CASSTLGGSSGNTIYF.

This chain joins TRBV6-5 and TRBJ2-1; D gene uncertain. The CDR3 sequence is 15 residues long. In germline, CDR1 is MNHEY, CDR2 SVGAGI. V dropped 4 bases and J dropped 7 bases, with 17 bases sitting between them. This chain's CDR3 is CASSSAKGIQNEQFF. The CDR3 nucleotides read TGTGCCAGCAGTTCCGCGAAGGGAATTCAGAATGAGCAGTTCTTC.

V and J are TRBV28 and TRBJ2-3, with 8 bases identical to TRBD2. V was clipped by 7 bases and J by 7 bases; unmatched bases: 16. This CDR3 is 16 amino acids long. In germline, CDR1 is MDHEN, CDR2 SYDVKM. Here the CDR3 reads CASTMPLAGEGHTQYF. CDR3 nucleotides: TGTGCCAGCACCATGCCCCTAGCGGGTGAGGGTCATACGCAGTATTTT.

The rearrangement uses TRBV3-1 (or the pseudogene TRBV3-2) and TRBJ2-6; no clear D. V was cut by 1 base and J by 0 bases, with 13 bases left in between. In germline, CDR1 is LGHDT, CDR2 YNNKEL (reference sequence). The CDR3 extends over 18 amino acids. The CDR3 DNA sequence: TGTGCCAGCAGCCAAGCGACCAGGATCCTCTCTGGGGCCAACGTCCTGACTTTC. Translation: CASSQATRILSGANVLTF.

The CDR3 DNA sequence: TGTGCTAGTGGCCTAAATGGGGGTGTCGGGGAGACCCAGTACTTC. The encoded protein is CASGLNGGVGETQYF. The chain has TRBV12-5 and TRBJ2-5; D may match TRBD1 or TRBD2 (5 bases each). V was clipped by 6 bases and J by 5 bases, with 19 bases between them. This CDR3 is built from 15 residues. Germline assignment: CDR1 LGHNT and CDR2 FRNRAP.

This clone was observed a single time. The CDR3: CAWRVRRLNTIYF. In nucleotides, the CDR3 is TGTGCCTGGAGGGTTAGGCGGTTAAACACCATATATTTT. This chain joins TRBV30 and TRBJ1-3; D gene ambiguous. This CDR3 region has 13 residues. Germline assignment: CDR1 GTSNPN and CDR2 SVGIG (reference sequence). V lost 3 bases to trimming and J lost 6 bases, with 12 bases between them.

The chain carries TRBV7-9 and TRBJ2-7, with a possible D match to TRBD1 (6 bases). Germline lookup yields CDR1 SEHNR and CDR2 FQNEAQ (reference sequence). The CDR3 spans 13 residues. Trimming cost V 1 base and J 6 bases, with 10 bases left between them. The CDR3 nucleotides are TGTGCCAGCAGCTTAGTCCAGGGGACCGAGCAGTACTTC. Amino acid sequence: CASSLVQGTEQYF.

This clone has a single count. The chain uses TRBV7-9 and TRBJ2-5; D not resolved. CDR3 length equals 13 residues. Germline V gene sequence: CDR1 SEHNR, CDR2 FQNEAQ (reference sequence). With 3 bases removed from V and 7 bases from J, the gap between germline ends came to 12 bases. The CDR3 loop reads CASSFLPLATQYF. Here the CDR3 DNA reads TGTGCCAGCAGCTTCTTACCGTTAGCGACCCAGTACTTC.

This sequence joins TRBV6-5 and TRBJ2-7; D is possibly TRBD1 or TRBD2 (7 bases each). Germline-derived CDR1 and CDR2 are MNHEY and SVGAGI. Trimming removed 6 bases at V and 3 bases at J, with 15 bases between. CDR3 size: 14 residues. The DNA of the CDR3 is TGTGCCAGCAGCAGACAGGGAGGGTTCTACGAGCAGTACTTC. Protein: CASSRQGGFYEQYF.

This chain joins TRBV29-1 and TRBJ2-1; 10 bases match TRBD2. CDR3 length equals 14 residues. The germline V gene has CDR1 SQVTM and CDR2 ANQGSEA. J lost 4 bases, V lost 2 bases, and 2 bases had no gene match. The DNA of the CDR3 is TGCAGCGTTGAATTGACTAGCGGGTACAATGAGCAGTTCTTC. Residues: CSVELTSGYNEQFF.

The rearrangement uses TRBV5-1 and TRBJ2-1; 7 nucleotides agree with TRBD2. This CDR3 is built from 16 residues. Germline lookup yields CDR1 SGHRS and CDR2 YFSETQ. The V and J ends lost 4 bases and 7 bases, in that order; junction bases with no gene match: 14. The CDR3 sequence is CASSPGWTSQVNEQFF. In nucleotides, the CDR3 is TGCGCCAGCAGCCCGGGGTGGACTAGTCAAGTAAATGAGCAGTTCTTC.

V usage is TRBV7-2 and J usage is TRBJ1-1, with D unclear. The CDR3 has 14 residues. Looked up from germline, CDR1 is SGHTA and CDR2 is FQGNSA. V was trimmed by 0 bases and J by 0 bases, leaving 5 bases between them. The CDR3 DNA sequence: TGTGCCAGCAGCTTAGCCTTCATGAACACTGAAGCTTTCTTT. It translates to CASSLAFMNTEAFF.